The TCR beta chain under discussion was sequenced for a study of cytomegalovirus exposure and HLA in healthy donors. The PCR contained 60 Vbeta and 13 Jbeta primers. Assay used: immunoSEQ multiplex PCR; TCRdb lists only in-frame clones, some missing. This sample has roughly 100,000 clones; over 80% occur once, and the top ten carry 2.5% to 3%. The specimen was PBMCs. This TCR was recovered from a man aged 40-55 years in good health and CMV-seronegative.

CDR3 DNA sequence: TGTGCCAGCAGGCGAACTAGCGGGGGGTACCAAGAGACCCAGTACTTC. This gives the protein CASRRTSGGYQETQYF. V gene TRBV6-6 combines with J gene TRBJ2-5, with 12 positions matching TRBD2. The CDR3 loop spans 16 amino acids. Per the germline V gene, CDR1 is MNHNY and CDR2 is SVGAGI (reference sequence). V was pared by 6 bases and J by 0 bases, with 5 bases of the junction left unmatched.